The table lists the clone carrying this T cell receptor (beta chain) with a few counts. Its antigen is not identified. Germline CDR1 WNHNN, CDR2 SYGVQD (reference sequence). The trim removed 0 bases at V and 1 base at J, leaving 0 bases unmatched. The CDR3 spans 14 residues. This specimen belongs to a study of shared clonotypes between healthy human individuals. Study as a whole: Used for every donor were three CD4 naive, three CD4 memory, two CD8 naive and one CD8 memory plate.

Study-level findings and limits: Blood alone was sampled, and tissue repertoires likely differ.

Naive CD8 cells lacked CD45RO and underwent positive selection for CCR7, leaving out terminally differentiated effector memory CD45RA+ cells. The healthy adult donors were HIV-negative and reported no recent acute infections or vaccinations. Here immunoSEQ multiplex PCR was the method, and the copy in TCRdb shows in-frame clones only, minus some. The sample lists around 2,000,000 clones, approximately 94% seen once, with about 1.1% in the top ten. This chain joins TRBV10-1 and TRBJ2-7; 7 bases fit TRBD1. Material for sequencing was naive CD8+ T cells sorted from blood. This TCR was recovered from a young man in good health. The CDR3 is CASSESTGSYEQYF. In DNA, the CDR3 is TGCGCCAGCAGTGAGTCGACAGGGTCCTACGAGCAGTACTTC.